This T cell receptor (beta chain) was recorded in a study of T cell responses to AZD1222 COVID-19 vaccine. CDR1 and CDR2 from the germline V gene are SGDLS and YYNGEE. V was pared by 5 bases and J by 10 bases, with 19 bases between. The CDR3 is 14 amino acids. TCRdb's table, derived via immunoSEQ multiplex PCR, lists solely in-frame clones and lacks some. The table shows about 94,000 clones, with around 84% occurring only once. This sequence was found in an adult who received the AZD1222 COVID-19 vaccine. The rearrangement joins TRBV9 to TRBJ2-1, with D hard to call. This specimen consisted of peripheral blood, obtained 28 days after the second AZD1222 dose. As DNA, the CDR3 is TGTGCCAGCAGTGCAACCGTTGTCCCATACGAGCAGTTCTTC. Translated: CASSATVVPYEQFF.